The 10 T cell receptor beta chains below come from one sample, sequenced in a study of blood T cell repertoires in COVID-19. The protocol was immunoSEQ multiplex PCR, while the TCRdb copy is restricted to in-frame clones and leaves out a portion. The sample lists some 260,000 clones; around nine tenths were seen once. Sequenced sample: peripheral blood. The receptors here all came from a woman aged 40-49 years who had recovered from COVID-19.

CDR3 region: CASSSRQGVADTQYF. CDR3 coding DNA: TGTGCCAGCAGCTCCCGACAGGGTGTCGCAGATACGCAGTATTTT. The chain links TRBV7-9 to TRBJ2-3; TRBD1 matches at 7 bases. CDR3 length: 15 amino acids. CDR1 and CDR2 (germline): SEHNR, FQNEAQ (reference sequence). The junction had 8 bases not matched to a gene; V was cut back by 4 bases and J by 4 bases.

This sequence joins TRBV5-6 and TRBJ1-6; D is unresolved. The CDR3 is 13 amino acids. The V gene's germline CDR1 is SGHDT and CDR2 YYEEEE. Trimming shortened V by 3 bases and J by 8 bases, and 9 bases separated the two germline ends. The CDR3 loop reads CASSYTRDSPLHF. CDR3 DNA: TGTGCCAGCAGCTATACTCGGGATTCACCCCTCCACTTT.

The chain has TRBV28 and TRBJ1-5, with a tentative D call TRBD1 (5 bases). Germline V gene lookup returns CDR1 MDHEN and CDR2 SYDVKM. The CDR3 covers 14 residues. Trimming removed 3 bases at V and 2 bases at J, with 8 bases between. The DNA for the CDR3 is TGTGCCAGCAGTTTGGGGGGTGGCAATCAGCCCCAGCATTTT. Its protein product is CASSLGGGNQPQHF.

The genes are TRBV19 and TRBJ2-3; D is perhaps TRBD2 (6 bases). Trimming shortened V by 5 bases and J by 0 bases, and 9 bases separated the two germline ends. Germline V gives CDR1 LNHDA, CDR2 SQIVND (reference sequence). This CDR3 comprises 14 residues. For the CDR3, the DNA is TGTGCCAGTAGTCTCGGGACTAGCACAGATACGCAGTATTTT. Its translation: CASSLGTSTDTQYF.

This clone was observed a few times. This chain connects TRBV19 to TRBJ1-5; D is unresolved. This CDR3 comprises 15 residues. V was cut by 3 bases and J by 0 bases, with 9 bases left in between. Germline assignment: CDR1 LNHDA and CDR2 SQIVND (reference sequence). DNA for the CDR3: TGTGCCAGTAGTATTGGCCGTTATAGCAATCAGCCCCAGCATTTT. This translates into CASSIGRYSNQPQHF.

This sequence joins TRBV28 and TRBJ1-6; the D is unclear. Trimming removed 10 bases at V and 10 bases at J, with 11 bases between. This CDR3 comprises 11 residues. Germline V gene data show CDR1 as MDHEN and CDR2 as SYDVKM. The CDR3 region is CATRGGSPLHF. The CDR3 DNA sequence: TGTGCCACCCGGGGAGGGTCACCCCTCCACTTT.

In regard to this clone: The sample holds other DNA sequences that translate to the same CDR3. The CDR3 protein is CASSASGGSTDTQYF. CDR3 coding DNA: TGTGCCAGCAGCGCTAGCGGGGGAAGCACAGATACGCAGTATTTT. The V and J genes are TRBV9 and TRBJ2-3; the match to TRBD2 covers 10 bases. V was clipped by 3 bases and J by 0 bases; unmatched bases: 1. Germline CDR1 and CDR2: SGDLS and YYNGEE. CDR3 length equals 15 residues. The full variable domain, its missing parts supplied by reference TRBV9 and TRBJ2-3, is DSGVTQTPKHLITATGQRVTLRCSPRSGDLSVYWYQQSLDQGLQFLIQYYNGEERAKGNILERFSAQQFPDLHSELNLSSLELGDSALYFCASSASGGSTDTQYFGPGTRLTVL.

The rearrangement links TRBV30 to TRBJ2-3; weak D call: TRBD1 (6 bases). Germline assignment: CDR1 GTSNPN and CDR2 SVGIG (reference sequence). The germline V and J ends were trimmed by 0 bases and 1 base, with 8 bases remaining between them. The CDR3 is 14 residues long. For the CDR3, the DNA is TGTGCCTGGAGTGTTTGGGGGCGCACAGATACGCAGTATTTT. As protein: CAWSVWGRTDTQYF.

V and J are TRBV7-2 and TRBJ1-6; D is uncertain. CDR3 length: 14 residues. Trimming shortened V by 1 base and J by 8 bases, and 9 bases separated the two germline ends. The V gene's germline CDR1 is SGHTA and CDR2 FQGNSA. In nucleotides, the CDR3 is TGTGCCAGCAGCTTAGGCCAGGTCTATTCACCCCTCCACTTT. Translation: CASSLGQVYSPLHF.

V is TRBV30 and J is TRBJ2-7; D possibly corresponds to TRBD1 (6 bases). Germline values: CDR1 GTSNPN, CDR2 SVGIG (reference sequence). The V gene lost 2 bases and the J gene lost 5 bases, with 13 bases spanning the gap. This CDR3 has 13 residues. This CDR3 is CAWSRTGSHEQYF. CDR3 DNA: TGTGCCTGGAGTCGCACAGGGAGCCACGAGCAGTACTTC.